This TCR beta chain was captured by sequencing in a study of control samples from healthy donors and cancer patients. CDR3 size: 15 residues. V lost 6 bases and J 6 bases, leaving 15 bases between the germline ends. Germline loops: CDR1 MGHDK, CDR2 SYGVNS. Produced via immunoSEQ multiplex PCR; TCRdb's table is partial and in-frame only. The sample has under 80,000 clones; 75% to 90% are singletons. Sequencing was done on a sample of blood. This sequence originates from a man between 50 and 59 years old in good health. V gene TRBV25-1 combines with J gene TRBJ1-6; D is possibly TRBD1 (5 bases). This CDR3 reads CASSQLEGFNSPLHF. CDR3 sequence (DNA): TGTGCCAGCAGCCAACTCGAGGGGTTTAATTCACCCCTCCACTTT.